Below, one TCR beta chain is given with its context. Its antigen is still unknown. These data originate in a study of cytomegalovirus exposure and HLA in healthy donors. Use of 60 Vbeta and 13 Jbeta primers characterized the PCR. Method: immunoSEQ multiplex PCR; TCRdb's copy keeps in-frame clones and lacks some. This sample has 150,000 to 200,000 clones, with 60% to 80% found just once. Germline assignment: CDR1 SGHRS and CDR2 YFSETQ. Trimming removed 4 bases from V and 0 bases from J, with 14 bases in between. The CDR3 runs 16 residues. Study-level results: Reportedly, a later analysis found an Asian-associated ancestry cluster had fewer N-insertions than the roughly 700-donor mean. The authors later linked a missense DCLRE1C variant to TCR beta V- and J-gene trimming. Presence/absence analyses assumed roughly uniform sequencing depth across donors, which may not hold.

The V gene is TRBV5-1, the J gene TRBJ2-1, with D perhaps matching TRBD2 (6 bases). The sample comprised PBMCs. The receptor was isolated from a man in his sixties in good health and CMV-seronegative. The CDR3 sequence is CASSPTTSRSYNEQFF. Written as DNA, the CDR3 is TGCGCCAGCAGCCCTACGACTAGTCGCTCCTACAATGAGCAGTTCTTC.